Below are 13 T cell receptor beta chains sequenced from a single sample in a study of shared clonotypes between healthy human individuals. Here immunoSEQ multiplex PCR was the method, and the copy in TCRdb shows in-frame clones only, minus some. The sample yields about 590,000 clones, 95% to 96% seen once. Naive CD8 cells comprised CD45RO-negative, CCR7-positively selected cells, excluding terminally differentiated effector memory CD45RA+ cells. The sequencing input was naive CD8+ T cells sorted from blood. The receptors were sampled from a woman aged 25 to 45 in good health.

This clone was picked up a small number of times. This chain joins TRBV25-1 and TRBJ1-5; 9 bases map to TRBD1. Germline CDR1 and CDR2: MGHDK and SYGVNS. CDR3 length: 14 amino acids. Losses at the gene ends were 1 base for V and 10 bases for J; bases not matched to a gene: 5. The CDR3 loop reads CASSEWDRVTPQHF. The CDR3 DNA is TGTGCCAGCAGTGAATGGGACAGGGTAACCCCCCAGCATTTT.

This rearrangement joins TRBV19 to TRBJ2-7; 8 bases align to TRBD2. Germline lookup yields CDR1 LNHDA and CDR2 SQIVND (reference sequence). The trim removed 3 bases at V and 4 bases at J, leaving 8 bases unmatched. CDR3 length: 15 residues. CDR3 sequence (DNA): TGTGCCAGTAGTATGGAAGCGGGAGAGGTGTACGAGCAGTACTTC. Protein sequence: CASSMEAGEVYEQYF.

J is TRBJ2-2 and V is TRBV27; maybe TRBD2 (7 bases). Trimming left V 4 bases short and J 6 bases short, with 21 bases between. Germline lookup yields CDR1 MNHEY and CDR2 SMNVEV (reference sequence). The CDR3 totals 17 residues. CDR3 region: CASSWYQRDNLAGELFF. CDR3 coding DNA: TGTGCCAGCAGTTGGTATCAGCGGGACAACCTTGCCGGGGAGCTGTTTTTT.

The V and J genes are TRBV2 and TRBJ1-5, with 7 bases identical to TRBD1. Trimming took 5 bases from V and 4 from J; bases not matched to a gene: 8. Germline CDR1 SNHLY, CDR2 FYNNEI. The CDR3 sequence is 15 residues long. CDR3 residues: CASSPTGVRNQPQHF. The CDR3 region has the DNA TGTGCCAGCAGTCCTACAGGGGTTCGGAATCAGCCCCAGCATTTT.

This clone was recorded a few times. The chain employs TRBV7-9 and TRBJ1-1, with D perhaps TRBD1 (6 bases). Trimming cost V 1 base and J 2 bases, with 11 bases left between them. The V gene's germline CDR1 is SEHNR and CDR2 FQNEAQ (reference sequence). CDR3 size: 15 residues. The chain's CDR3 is CASSLEGGFNTEAFF. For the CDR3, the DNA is TGTGCCAGCAGCTTAGAGGGGGGCTTCAACACTGAAGCTTTCTTT.

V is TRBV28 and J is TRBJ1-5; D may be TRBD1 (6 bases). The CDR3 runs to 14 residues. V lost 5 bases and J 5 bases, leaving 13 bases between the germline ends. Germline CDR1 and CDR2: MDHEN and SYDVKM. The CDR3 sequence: CASSRPQGYQPQHF. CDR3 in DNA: TGTGCCAGCAGTCGACCCCAGGGGTATCAGCCCCAGCATTTT.

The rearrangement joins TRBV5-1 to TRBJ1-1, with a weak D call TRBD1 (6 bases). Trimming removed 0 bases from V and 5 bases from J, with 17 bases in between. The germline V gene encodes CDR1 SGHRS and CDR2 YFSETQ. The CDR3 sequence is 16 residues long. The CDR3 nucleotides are TGCGCCAGCAGCTTGGAGGCGAGGCAGGGGCAGACTGAAGCTTTCTTT. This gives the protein CASSLEARQGQTEAFF.

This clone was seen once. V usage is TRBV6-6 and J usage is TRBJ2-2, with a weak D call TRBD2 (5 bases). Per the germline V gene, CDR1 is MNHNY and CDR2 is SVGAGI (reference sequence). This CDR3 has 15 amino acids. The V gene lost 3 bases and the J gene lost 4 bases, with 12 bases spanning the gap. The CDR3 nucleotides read TGTGCCAGCAGTTATATGAGCGGCACCACCGGGGAGCTGTTTTTT. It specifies CASSYMSGTTGELFF.

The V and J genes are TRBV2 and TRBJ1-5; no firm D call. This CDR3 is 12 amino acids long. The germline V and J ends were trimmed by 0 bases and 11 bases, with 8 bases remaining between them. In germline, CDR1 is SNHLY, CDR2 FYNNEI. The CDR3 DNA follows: TGTGCCAGCAGTGAAGCGCTTCAATCCCAGCATTTT. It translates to CASSEALQSQHF.

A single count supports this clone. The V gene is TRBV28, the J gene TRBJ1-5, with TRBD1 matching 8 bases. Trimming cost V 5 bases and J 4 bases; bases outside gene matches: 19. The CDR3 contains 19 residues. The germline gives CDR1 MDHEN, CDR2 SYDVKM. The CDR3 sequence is CASSPPVWTGLFRNQPQHF. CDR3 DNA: TGTGCCAGCAGTCCCCCGGTGTGGACAGGGTTGTTTAGGAATCAGCCCCAGCATTTT.

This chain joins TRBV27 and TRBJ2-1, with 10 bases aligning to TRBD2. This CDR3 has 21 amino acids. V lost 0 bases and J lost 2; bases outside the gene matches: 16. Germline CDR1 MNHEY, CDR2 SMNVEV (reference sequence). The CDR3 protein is CASSLSRRGPSLAGAYNEQFF. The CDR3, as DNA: TGTGCCAGCAGTTTATCCCGGCGCGGGCCCTCTCTAGCGGGAGCCTACAATGAGCAGTTCTTC.

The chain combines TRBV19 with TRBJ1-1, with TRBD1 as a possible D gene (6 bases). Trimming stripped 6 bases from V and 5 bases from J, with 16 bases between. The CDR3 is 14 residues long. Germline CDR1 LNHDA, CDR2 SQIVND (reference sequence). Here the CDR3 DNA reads TGTGCCAGTAGGGGGAACAGGGAGGGGACTGAAGCTTTCTTT. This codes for CASRGNREGTEAFF.

The CDR3 reads CASSRDTSGSSYEQYF. CDR3 DNA sequence: TGTGCCAGCAGCCGCGACACTAGCGGGAGCTCCTACGAGCAGTACTTC. The rearrangement joins TRBV5-4 to TRBJ2-7; 11 positions agree with TRBD2. V lost 4 bases, J lost 0 bases, and 6 bases stayed unmatched. The CDR3 spans 16 residues. Germline CDR1 is SGHNT and CDR2 is YYREEE (reference sequence).